Each of the 30 T cell receptor beta chains below was sequenced from the same sample in a study of T cell repertoires in cytomegalovirus infection. Their antigen targets remain unknown. TCRdb recomputed calls from the reads with MiXCR, one row per CDR3 protein. The top ten hold about an eighth of the sample, which has fewer than 1,000,000 distinct CDR3 sequences, about a third seen once. Source: cultured CD8+ T cells from PBMCs, taken from culture after CMV antigen stimulation. The receptors stem from a human donor in good health (CMV status not recorded). Some clones in this sample may be carry-over from other donors' samples.

Concerning this clonotype itself: Likely a read error: the CDR3 ends without its conserved phenylalanine or tryptophan. The chain carries TRBV10-3 and TRBJ2-5, with 10 bases identical to TRBD1. CDR3 length: 15 residues. CDR1 is ENHRY, CDR2 SYGVKD, per germline. J lost 2 bases, V lost 7 bases, and 7 bases had no gene match. For the CDR3, the DNA is TGTGCCATCACTGTCCGGACAGGGGGTCAAGAGACCCAGTACTCC. Residues: CAITVRTGGQETQYS.

This clonotype was seen a handful of times. The gene calls are TRBV7-9 and TRBJ2-5; D uncertain. The CDR3 spans 14 residues. Trimming left V 7 bases short and J 4 bases short, with 16 bases between. Germline assignment: CDR1 SEHNR and CDR2 FQNEAQ (reference sequence). CDR3 sequence reads: CASTLIEYGETQYF. In nucleotides, the CDR3 is TGTGCCAGCACCCTAATTGAGTATGGAGAGACCCAGTACTTC.

This clonotype came up a few times. CDR3 residues: CAITGTGGHNEQFF. In nucleotides, the CDR3 is TGTGCCATCACAGGGACAGGGGGTCACAATGAGCAGTTCTTC. V is TRBV6-2 or TRBV6-3 and J is TRBJ2-1; TRBD1 matches at 11 bases. CDR1 MNHEY and CDR2 SVGEGT come from the germline V gene. V lost 10 bases and J lost 5; bases outside the gene matches: 7. CDR3 size: 14 residues.

This clonotype was seen more than once but under ten times. The chain uses TRBV6-1 and TRBJ2-7; 12 positions match TRBD1. V lost 4 bases to trimming and J lost 0 bases; unmatched junction nucleotides: 7. The CDR3 has 17 residues. Germline assignment: CDR1 MNHNS and CDR2 SASEGT. The CDR3 here is CASSVGQGAGFSYEQYV. The CDR3 bases are TGTGCCAGCAGTGTGGGACAGGGGGCTGGATTCTCCTACGAGCAGTACGTC.

The chain combines TRBV10-3 with TRBJ2-1, with 7 nucleotides matching TRBD2. The CDR3 is made up of 16 amino acids. With 0 bases clipped from V and 6 bases from J, the junction kept 8 bases outside the gene matches. In germline, CDR1 is ENHRY, CDR2 SYGVKD. CDR3 sequence reads: CAISESSGGLGNEQFF. The CDR3 region has the DNA TGTGCCATCAGTGAGTCTTCGGGGGGTTTGGGCAATGAGCAGTTCTTC.

Comments on this clonotype: This sequence may be a read error, since a much larger clone differs from it by one base. V is TRBV7-4 and J is TRBJ2-7; D may match TRBD1 or TRBD2 (5 bases each). The CDR3 contains 14 residues. Germline values: CDR1 SGHVT, CDR2 SQSDAQ. The CDR3 region is CVSSLRGALDEQYF. The CDR3 region has the DNA TGTGTCAGCAGCTTACGAGGGGCGCTGGACGAGCAGTACTTC.

The CDR3 protein is CASSAWGGTEAFF. DNA of the CDR3: TGTGCCAGCAGCGCCTGGGGGGGCACTGAAGCTTTCTTT. V and J are TRBV14 and TRBJ1-1, with a weak D call TRBD1 (5 bases). V was trimmed by 5 bases and J by 4 bases, leaving 11 bases between them. This CDR3 region has 13 residues. CDR1 and CDR2 from the germline V gene are SGHDN and FVKESK. The entire variable domain, with the rest obtained from reference TRBV14 and TRBJ1-1, is as follows: EAGVTQFPSHSVIEKGQTVTLRCDPISGHDNLYWYRRVMGKEIKFLLHFVKESKQDESGMPNNRFLAERTGGTYSTLKVQPAELEDSGVYFCASSAWGGTEAFFGQGTRLTVV.

V is TRBV9 and J is TRBJ2-3; TRBD1 might be the D (6 bases). From germline, CDR1 is SGDLS and CDR2 YYNGEE. CDR3 length: 13 residues. V was shortened by 7 bases and J by 5 bases, with 14 bases between the two germline ends. CDR3 loop: CASSRWGRDTQYF. The CDR3 nucleotides read TGTGCCAGCTCCCGCTGGGGGCGAGATACGCAGTATTTT. The full variable domain, with the rest looked up from reference TRBV9 and TRBJ2-3, is DSGVTQTPKHLITATGQRVTLRCSPRSGDLSVYWYQQSLDQGLQFLIQYYNGEERAKGNILERFSAQQFPDLHSELNLSSLELGDSALYFCASSRWGRDTQYFGPGTRLTVL.

The chain joins TRBV6-1 to TRBJ1-3; D is unresolved. V was cut by 5 bases and J by 2 bases, with 7 bases left in between. Germline CDR1 is MNHNS and CDR2 is SASEGT. The CDR3 length is 13 residues. This chain's CDR3 is CASSWNTGNTIYF. The CDR3 DNA sequence: TGTGCCAGCAGTTGGAATACTGGAAACACCATATATTTT.

The V gene is TRBV27, the J gene TRBJ2-7; TRBD2 might be the D (6 bases). From germline, CDR1 is MNHEY and CDR2 SMNVEV (reference sequence). V gave up 5 bases and J gave up 0 bases, with 14 bases separating them. The CDR3 is 15 amino acids. CDR3 sequence (DNA): TGTGCCAGCAGTCCCAGCGGGCCAGTCTCCTACGAGCAGTACTTC. Protein sequence: CASSPSGPVSYEQYF.

The chain links TRBV6-5 to TRBJ2-3; a weak D match, TRBD2 (6 bases). Germline assignment: CDR1 MNHEY and CDR2 SVGAGI. This CDR3 comprises 16 residues. With 7 bases removed from V and 5 bases from J, the gap between germline ends came to 22 bases. The CDR3 spells CASTKRGGVNKDTQYF. Written as DNA, the CDR3 is TGTGCCAGCACCAAACGAGGAGGGGTGAACAAAGATACGCAGTATTTT.

The chain is built from TRBV10-3 and TRBJ1-2; D is ambiguous. V was trimmed by 3 bases and J by 4 bases, leaving 12 bases between them. Germline V gene data show CDR1 as ENHRY and CDR2 as SYGVKD. This CDR3 contains 14 residues. CDR3 DNA sequence: TGTGCCATCAGTGACGGTGGGAGCTCCTATGGCTACACCTTC. It encodes CAISDGGSSYGYTF.

A note on this clonotype: The junction and the germline gene differ at one end; a read error may be behind it. The rearrangement links TRBV4-2 to TRBJ2-3; D not resolved. Germline values: CDR1 LGHNA, CDR2 YNFKEQ. CDR3 length: 15 amino acids. The CDR3 DNA follows: TGTGCCAGCAGCCAAGGATCGATTCTCACAGACACGCAGTATTTT. The encoded protein is CASSQGSILTDTQYF.

This clonotype was observed a few times. V and J are TRBV6-5 and TRBJ2-1, with D tentatively TRBD1 (6 bases). CDR3 length equals 15 residues. The ends were cut back, 2 bases at V and 3 bases at J, with 11 bases in the middle. CDR1 MNHEY and CDR2 SVGAGI come from the germline V gene. The CDR3 is CASSYRTDNYNEQFF. As DNA, the CDR3 is TGTGCCAGCAGTTACCGGACAGATAACTACAATGAGCAGTTCTTC.

The rearrangement uses TRBV4-2 and TRBJ2-7, with TRBD2 identical over 9 bases. V lost 6 bases and J lost 1; bases outside the gene matches: 7. Looked up from germline, CDR1 is LGHNA and CDR2 is YNFKEQ. The CDR3 runs to 15 residues. Written as DNA, the CDR3 is TGTGCCAGCAGGTCTCTAGCGGGGCCTTCCTACGAGCAGTACTTC. The encoded protein is CASRSLAGPSYEQYF.

The rearrangement uses TRBV28 and TRBJ2-3; D is undetermined. The CDR3 is 16 residues long. Deletions cut 3 bases from V and 0 bases from J, with 13 bases between. From germline, CDR1 is MDHEN and CDR2 SYDVKM. CDR3 coding DNA: TGTGCCAGCAGTTTGGTCGTGGCAGCGAGCACAGATACGCAGTATTTT. As protein: CASSLVVAASTDTQYF.

With respect to this clonotype: Since no conserved phenylalanine or tryptophan closes the CDR3, a read error is the likely cause. Because the CDR3's place on the DNA is in doubt, the DNA is left out and the CDR3 is given as listed by TCRdb. The rearrangement uses TRBV29-1 and TRBJ1-1; no DNA check was done on the table's D call, TRBD1. The CDR3 spans 11 residues, counting both ends. CDR1 SQVTM and CDR2 ANQGSEA come from the germline V gene. The CDR3 region is CSVEDRVSIFA.

The chain joins TRBV19 to TRBJ2-2, with a possible D match to TRBD1 (6 bases). The V gene lost 1 base and the J gene lost 0 bases, with 9 bases spanning the gap. This CDR3 is 16 amino acids long. Germline assignment: CDR1 LNHDA and CDR2 SQIVND (reference sequence). The CDR3 nucleotides are TGTGCCAGTAGTATAGTTTGGGGGCCGAACACCGGGGAGCTGTTTTTT. Translation: CASSIVWGPNTGELFF.

This clonotype was counted at least ten times. This chain joins TRBV7-2 and TRBJ2-5; D is unclear. The CDR3 contains 16 residues. Germline V gene lookup returns CDR1 SGHTA and CDR2 FQGNSA. The V and J ends lost 1 base and 4 bases respectively, with 16 bases between them. The CDR3 DNA is TGTGCCAGCAGCTTAGAGGAGCTCAAAACCGGAGAGACCCAGTACTTC. Encoded protein: CASSLEELKTGETQYF.

The chain carries TRBV15 and TRBJ1-5; TRBD1 is a possible D gene (5 bases). The CDR3 has 14 residues. With 7 bases removed from V and 6 bases from J, the gap between germline ends came to 16 bases. CDR1 and CDR2 from the germline V gene are LNHNV and YYDKDF (reference sequence). The CDR3 DNA reads TGTGCCACCAAAGACCCAGGGCTGTTTCAGCCCCAGCATTTT. This sequence encodes CATKDPGLFQPQHF.

The chain uses TRBV19 and TRBJ1-1; D not resolved. This CDR3 is 16 amino acids long. V lost 2 bases to trimming and J lost 3 bases, with 16 bases between them. Germline CDR1 LNHDA, CDR2 SQIVND (reference sequence). CDR3 nucleotides: TGTGCCAGTAGTATAAGTGGGCTGGGTTCTGACACTGAAGCTTTCTTT. This gives the protein CASSISGLGSDTEAFF.

The table lists this clonotype with a few counts. The chain joins TRBV6-5 to TRBJ2-2; D is unclear. Trimming pared 6 bases from V and 2 bases from J, leaving 13 bases between. Germline CDR1 reads MNHEY; CDR2 reads SVGAGI. The length of the CDR3 is 15 residues. The DNA for the CDR3 is TGTGCCAGCAGACTAACAGAGGCCAACACCGGGGAGCTGTTTTTT. Translated: CASRLTEANTGELFF.

The chain couples TRBV5-4 to TRBJ1-3; 7 bases match TRBD1. Germline CDR1 SGHNT, CDR2 YYREEE (reference sequence). CDR3 length equals 16 residues. Trimming cost V 2 bases and J 0 bases; bases outside gene matches: 5. The CDR3 DNA is TGTGCCAGCAGCTTAGGACAGGTTCACTCTGGAAACACCATATATTTT. Translation gives CASSLGQVHSGNTIYF.

The chain has TRBV12-3 or TRBV12-4 and TRBJ2-7; D gene uncertain. This CDR3 region has 13 residues. V was clipped by 6 bases and J by 6 bases, with 15 bases between them. The CDR3 DNA follows: TGTGCCAGCAGCCTGGGCCCCCTCGCCGAGCAGTACTTC. Protein product: CASSLGPLAEQYF.

The chain employs TRBV5-6 and TRBJ1-6; a weak D match, TRBD1 (6 bases). Germline V CDR1 and CDR2: SGHDT, YYEEEE. V lost 0 bases and J 6 bases, leaving 13 bases between the germline ends. CDR3 length: 16 amino acids. The CDR3 coding sequence is TGTGCCAGCAGCTTGGGCAGGGGTGCGTTTAATTCACCCCTCCACTTT. Its protein product is CASSLGRGAFNSPLHF.

Remarks on this clonotype: This may be a read error, as it is one base from a much larger clone. The rearrangement uses TRBV7-8 and TRBJ1-2; possible D gene TRBD1, 6 bases. Germline V gene data show CDR1 as SGHVS and CDR2 as FQNEAQ. CDR3 size: 17 residues. CDR3 amino acids: CASSLSRDTRGDYGCTF. The CDR3 DNA sequence: TGTGCCAGCAGCTTATCCCGGGACACCCGAGGGGACTATGGCTGCACCTTC.

For the CDR3, the DNA is TGTGCCAGCAGCCCACCGGGACAGGGGCAATTCTCTGGGGCCAACGTCCTGACTTTC. It is translated as CASSPPGQGQFSGANVLTF. This chain uses TRBV28 with TRBJ2-6; 10 bases are shared with TRBD1. V gave up 6 bases and J gave up 0 bases; unmatched junction bases: 11. Germline V gene data show CDR1 as MDHEN and CDR2 as SYDVKM. The CDR3 loop spans 19 amino acids.

This clonotype was picked up a small number of times. The gene calls are TRBV7-6 and TRBJ2-1; TRBD2 matches at 10 bases. This CDR3 contains 16 residues. V was clipped by 1 base and J by 12 bases; unmatched bases: 12. The germline V gene encodes CDR1 SGHVS and CDR2 FNYEAQ. This chain's CDR3 is CASSLDLNSGGLGQFF. The CDR3 nucleotides read TGTGCCAGCAGCTTAGACCTTAATAGCGGGGGGTTAGGGCAGTTCTTC.

This rearrangement joins TRBV11-2 to TRBJ2-3, with 9 positions matching TRBD2. Germline V gives CDR1 SGHAT, CDR2 FQNNGV. V was pared by 4 bases and J by 1 base, with 6 bases of the junction left unmatched. The CDR3 length is 16 residues. The CDR3 sequence: CASSSTSGKRTDTQYF. CDR3 DNA: TGTGCCAGCAGCTCGACTAGCGGCAAACGCACAGATACGCAGTATTTT.

This clonotype was counted between two and nine times. The rearrangement joins TRBV19 to TRBJ2-5; D is perhaps TRBD1 (6 bases). V lost 7 bases to trimming and J lost 5 bases, with 14 bases between them. The CDR3 totals 13 residues. Germline loops: CDR1 LNHDA, CDR2 SQIVND (reference sequence). CDR3 nucleotides: TGTGCCAGTACGGCAGGGGCATTGGAGACCCAGTACTTC. Its protein product is CASTAGALETQYF.